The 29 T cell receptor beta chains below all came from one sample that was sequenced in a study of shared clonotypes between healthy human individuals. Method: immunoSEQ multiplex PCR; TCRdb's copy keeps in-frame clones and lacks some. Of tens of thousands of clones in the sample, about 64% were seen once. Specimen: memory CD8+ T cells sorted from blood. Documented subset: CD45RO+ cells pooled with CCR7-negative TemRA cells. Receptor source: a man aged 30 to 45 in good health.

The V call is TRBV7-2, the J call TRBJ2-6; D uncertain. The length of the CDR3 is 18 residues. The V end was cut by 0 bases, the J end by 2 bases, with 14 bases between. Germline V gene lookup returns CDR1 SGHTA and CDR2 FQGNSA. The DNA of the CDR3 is TGTGCCAGCAGCTTAGCGGCCCGGAATCGGGCTGGGGCCAACGTCCTGACTTTC. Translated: CASSLAARNRAGANVLTF.

The CDR3 DNA follows: TGTGCCAGCAGCAAGGAGCGGGGGGGGCCCCAGCATTTT. Its protein is CASSKERGGPQHF. The V and J genes are TRBV5-8 and TRBJ1-5; D perhaps matches TRBD1 (5 bases). V lost 4 bases and J lost 9, with 14 bases in between. The CDR3 covers 13 residues. Germline V CDR1 and CDR2: SGHTS, YDEGEE.

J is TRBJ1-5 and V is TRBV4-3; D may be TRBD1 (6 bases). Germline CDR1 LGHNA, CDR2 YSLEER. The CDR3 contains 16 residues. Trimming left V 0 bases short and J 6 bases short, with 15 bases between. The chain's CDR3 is CASSQDRGTGFQPQHF. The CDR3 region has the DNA TGCGCCAGCAGCCAAGATCGGGGAACAGGGTTTCAGCCCCAGCATTTT.

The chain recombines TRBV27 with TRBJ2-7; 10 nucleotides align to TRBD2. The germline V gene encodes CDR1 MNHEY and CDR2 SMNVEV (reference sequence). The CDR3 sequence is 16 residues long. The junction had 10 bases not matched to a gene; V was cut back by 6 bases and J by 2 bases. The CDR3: CASSIFASGSPYEQYF. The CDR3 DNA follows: TGTGCCAGCAGCATCTTTGCTAGCGGGAGCCCCTACGAGCAGTACTTC.

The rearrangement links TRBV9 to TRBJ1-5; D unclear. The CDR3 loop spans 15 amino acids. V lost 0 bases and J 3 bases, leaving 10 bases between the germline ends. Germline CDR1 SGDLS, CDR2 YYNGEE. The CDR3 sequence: CASSVGGSPNQPQHF. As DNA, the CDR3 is TGTGCCAGCAGCGTAGGCGGCAGTCCCAATCAGCCCCAGCATTTT. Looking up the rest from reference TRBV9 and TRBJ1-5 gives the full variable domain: DSGVTQTPKHLITATGQRVTLRCSPRSGDLSVYWYQQSLDQGLQFLIQYYNGEERAKGNILERFSAQQFPDLHSELNLSSLELGDSALYFCASSVGGSPNQPQHFGDGTRLSIL.

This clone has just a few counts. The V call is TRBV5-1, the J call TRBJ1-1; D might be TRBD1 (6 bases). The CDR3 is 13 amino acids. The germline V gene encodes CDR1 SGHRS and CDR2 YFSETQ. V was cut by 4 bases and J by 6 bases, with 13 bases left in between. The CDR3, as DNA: TGCGCCAGCAGCGAGGGGGACTTAGCTGAAGCTTTCTTT. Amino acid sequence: CASSEGDLAEAFF.

The CDR3 DNA sequence: TGTGCCAGCAGCTTGGGACTGGGGCAGTACTTC. Its translation is CASSLGLGQYF. V usage is TRBV7-2 and J usage is TRBJ2-7, with D possibly TRBD2 on 6 matching bases. This CDR3 comprises 11 residues. The germline V gene has CDR1 SGHTA and CDR2 FQGNSA. V was shortened by 3 bases and J by 9 bases, with 9 bases between the two germline ends.

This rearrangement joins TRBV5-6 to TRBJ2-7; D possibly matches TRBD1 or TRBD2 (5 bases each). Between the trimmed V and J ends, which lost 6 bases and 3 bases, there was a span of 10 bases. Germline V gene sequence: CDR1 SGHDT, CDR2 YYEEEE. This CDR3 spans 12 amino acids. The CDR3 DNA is TGTGCCAGCACCCTTGGGGGCTACGAGCAGTACTTC. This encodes CASTLGGYEQYF.

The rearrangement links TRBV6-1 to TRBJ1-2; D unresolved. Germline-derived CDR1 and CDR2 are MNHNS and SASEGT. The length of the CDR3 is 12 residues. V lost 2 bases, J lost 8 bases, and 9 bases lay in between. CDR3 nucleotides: TGTGCCAGCAGTGAAAGTACCGCCGGCTACACCTTC. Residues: CASSESTAGYTF.

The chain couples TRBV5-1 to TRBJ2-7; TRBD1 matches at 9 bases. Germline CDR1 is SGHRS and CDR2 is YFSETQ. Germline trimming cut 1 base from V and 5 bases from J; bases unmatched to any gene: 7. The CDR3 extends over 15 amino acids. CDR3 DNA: TGCGCCAGCAGCTTGACACAGGGGGCGAGGGACGAGCAGTACTTC. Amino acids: CASSLTQGARDEQYF.

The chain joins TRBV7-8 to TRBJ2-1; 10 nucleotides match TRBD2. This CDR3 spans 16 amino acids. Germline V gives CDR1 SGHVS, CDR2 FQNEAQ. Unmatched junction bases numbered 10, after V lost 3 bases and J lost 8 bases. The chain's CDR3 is CASSFRLAGVVDEQFF. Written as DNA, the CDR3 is TGTGCCAGCAGCTTTCGGCTAGCGGGAGTCGTGGATGAGCAGTTCTTC.

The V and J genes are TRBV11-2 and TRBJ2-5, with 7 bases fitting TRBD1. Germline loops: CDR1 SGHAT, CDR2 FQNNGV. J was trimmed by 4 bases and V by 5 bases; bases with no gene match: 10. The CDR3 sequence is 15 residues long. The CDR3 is CASSPNTGVRETQYF. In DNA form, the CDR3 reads TGTGCCAGCAGCCCGAATACAGGGGTAAGAGAGACCCAGTACTTC. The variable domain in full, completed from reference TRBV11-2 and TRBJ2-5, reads EAGVAQSPRYKIIEKRQSVAFWCNPISGHATLYWYQQILGQGPKLLIQFQNNGVVDDSQLPKDRFSAERLKGVDSTLKIQPAKLEDSAVYLCASSPNTGVRETQYFGPGTRLLVL.

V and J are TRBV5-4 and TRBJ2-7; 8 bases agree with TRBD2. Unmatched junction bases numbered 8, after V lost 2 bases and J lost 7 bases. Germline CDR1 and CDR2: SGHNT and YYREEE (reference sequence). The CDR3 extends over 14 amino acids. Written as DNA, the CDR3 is TGTGCCAGCAGCTTTGGAGCGGGAGCATGGGAGCAGTACTTC. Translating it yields CASSFGAGAWEQYF.

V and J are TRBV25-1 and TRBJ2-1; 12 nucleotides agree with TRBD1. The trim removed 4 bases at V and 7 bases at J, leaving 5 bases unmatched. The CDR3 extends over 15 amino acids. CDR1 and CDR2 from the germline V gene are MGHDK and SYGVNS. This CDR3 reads CASSVRDRGLNEQFF. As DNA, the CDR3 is TGTGCCAGCAGTGTCCGGGACAGGGGGCTTAATGAGCAGTTCTTC.

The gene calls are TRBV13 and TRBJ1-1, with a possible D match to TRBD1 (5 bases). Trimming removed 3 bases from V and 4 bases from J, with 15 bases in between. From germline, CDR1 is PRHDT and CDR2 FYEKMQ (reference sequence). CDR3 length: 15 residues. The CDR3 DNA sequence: TGTGCCAGCAGCTTGCCCCAGGGAAGGGGCACTGAAGCTTTCTTT. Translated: CASSLPQGRGTEAFF.

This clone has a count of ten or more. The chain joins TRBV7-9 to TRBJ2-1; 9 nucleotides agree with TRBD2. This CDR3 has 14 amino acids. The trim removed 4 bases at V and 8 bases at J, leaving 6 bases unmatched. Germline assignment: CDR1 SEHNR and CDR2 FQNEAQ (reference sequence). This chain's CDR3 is CASSSSREGYEQFF. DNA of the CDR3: TGTGCCAGCAGCTCTTCGCGGGAGGGTTATGAGCAGTTCTTC.

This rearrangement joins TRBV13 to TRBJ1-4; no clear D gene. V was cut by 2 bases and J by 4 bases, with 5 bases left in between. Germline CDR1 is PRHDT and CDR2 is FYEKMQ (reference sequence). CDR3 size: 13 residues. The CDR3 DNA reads TGTGCCAGCAGCTTAACGGGTAATGAAAAACTGTTTTTT. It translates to CASSLTGNEKLFF.

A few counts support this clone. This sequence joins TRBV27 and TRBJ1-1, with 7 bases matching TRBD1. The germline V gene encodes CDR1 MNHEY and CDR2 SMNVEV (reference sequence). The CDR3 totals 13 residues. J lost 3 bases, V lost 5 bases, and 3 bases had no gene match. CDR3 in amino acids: CASSTTGYTEAFF. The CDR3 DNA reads TGTGCCAGCAGTACGACAGGGTACACTGAAGCTTTCTTT.

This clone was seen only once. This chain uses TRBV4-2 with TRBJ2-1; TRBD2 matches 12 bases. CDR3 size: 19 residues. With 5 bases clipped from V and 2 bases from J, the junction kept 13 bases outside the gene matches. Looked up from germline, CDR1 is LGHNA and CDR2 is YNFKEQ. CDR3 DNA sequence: TGTGCCAGCAGCTCGGCCGGGACTAGCGGGCCCGAAACCTACAATGAGCAGTTCTTC. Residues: CASSSAGTSGPETYNEQFF.

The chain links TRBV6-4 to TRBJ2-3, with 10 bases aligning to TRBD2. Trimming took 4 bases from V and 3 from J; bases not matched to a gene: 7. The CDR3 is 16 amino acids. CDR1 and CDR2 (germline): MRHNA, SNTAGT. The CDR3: CASSVSASGSTDTQYF. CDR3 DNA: TGTGCCAGCAGTGTCTCGGCTAGCGGGAGTACAGATACGCAGTATTTT.

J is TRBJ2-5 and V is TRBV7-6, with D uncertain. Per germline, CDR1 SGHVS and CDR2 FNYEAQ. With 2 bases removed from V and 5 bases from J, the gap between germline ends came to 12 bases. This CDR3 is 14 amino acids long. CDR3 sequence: CASSLLTSTETQYF. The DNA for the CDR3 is TGTGCCAGCAGCTTACTGACAAGCACGGAGACCCAGTACTTC.

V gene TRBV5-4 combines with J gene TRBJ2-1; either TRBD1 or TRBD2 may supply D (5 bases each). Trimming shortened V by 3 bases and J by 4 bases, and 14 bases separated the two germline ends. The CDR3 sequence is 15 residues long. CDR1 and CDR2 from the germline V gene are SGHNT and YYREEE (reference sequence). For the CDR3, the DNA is TGTGCCAGCAGCTCCCGGGACGGGGTATACAATGAGCAGTTCTTC. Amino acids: CASSSRDGVYNEQFF.

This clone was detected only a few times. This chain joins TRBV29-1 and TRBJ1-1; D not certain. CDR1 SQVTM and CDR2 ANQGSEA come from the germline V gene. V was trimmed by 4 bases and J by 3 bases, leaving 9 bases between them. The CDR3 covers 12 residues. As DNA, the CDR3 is TGCAGCGTTGGGTACTCCGACACTGAAGCTTTCTTT. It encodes CSVGYSDTEAFF.

Written as DNA, the CDR3 is TGTGCCAGCAGTTTATTGCCAGGGGGCGATTACGAGCAGTACTTC. It specifies CASSLLPGGDYEQYF. The rearrangement links TRBV28 to TRBJ2-7, with 8 bases fitting TRBD1. Trimming at V came to 1 base and at J to 4 bases, leaving 6 bases not matched to a gene. CDR3 length equals 15 residues. Germline V CDR1 and CDR2: MDHEN, SYDVKM.

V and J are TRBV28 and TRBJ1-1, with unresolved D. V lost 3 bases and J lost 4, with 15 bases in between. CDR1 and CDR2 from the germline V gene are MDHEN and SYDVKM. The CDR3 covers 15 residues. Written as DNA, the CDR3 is TGTGCCAGCAGTTTTCAATCGGCAGGCCGCACTGAAGCTTTCTTT. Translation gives CASSFQSAGRTEAFF.

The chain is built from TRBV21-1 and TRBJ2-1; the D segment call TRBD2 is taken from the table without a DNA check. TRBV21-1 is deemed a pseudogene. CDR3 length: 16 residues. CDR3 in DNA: TGTGCCAGCAGCTCACAGGTTTCTAGCGCCAACAATGAGCAGTTCTTC. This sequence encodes CASSSQVSSANNEQFF.

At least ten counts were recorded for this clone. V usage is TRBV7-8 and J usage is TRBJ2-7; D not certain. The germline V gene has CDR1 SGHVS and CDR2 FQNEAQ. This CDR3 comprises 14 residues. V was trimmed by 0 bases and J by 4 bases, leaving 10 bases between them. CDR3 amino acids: CASSLAFPEYEQYF. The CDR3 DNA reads TGTGCCAGCAGCTTAGCTTTCCCCGAGTACGAGCAGTACTTC.

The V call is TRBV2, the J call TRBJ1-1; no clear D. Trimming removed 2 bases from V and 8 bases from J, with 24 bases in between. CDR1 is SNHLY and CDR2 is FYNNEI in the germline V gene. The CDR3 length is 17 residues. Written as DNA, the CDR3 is TGTGCCAGCAGTGAATACAGCCCGGCTCTGGTAACTGCCGAAGCTTTCTTT. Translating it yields CASSEYSPALVTAEAFF.

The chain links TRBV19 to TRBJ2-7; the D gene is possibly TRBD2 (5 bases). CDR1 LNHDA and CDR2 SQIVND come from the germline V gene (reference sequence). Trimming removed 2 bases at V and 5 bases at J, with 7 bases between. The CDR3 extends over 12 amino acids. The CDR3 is CASSIWGDEQYF. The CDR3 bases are TGTGCCAGTAGTATATGGGGAGACGAGCAGTACTTC.